This T cell receptor beta chain originates from a study of shared clonotypes between healthy human individuals. Whole-study context: In total, the donors were two women and a few men aged 18 to 49.

The CDR3 loop spans 13 amino acids. Germline-derived CDR1 and CDR2 are SEHNR and FQNEAQ (reference sequence). V shed 1 base and J shed 5 bases, with 6 bases lying between them. HIV-negative, healthy adults without recent acute infections or vaccinations were the donors. The split of CD4+ cells yielded CD45RA+ naive and CD45RA-negative memory subsets. The assay ran at deep level. Profiled with immunoSEQ multiplex PCR; TCRdb holds only in-frame clones, not every one. The data show roughly 2.5 million clones, about 92% seen once. The TCR sequence derives from a man younger than 35 in good health. This chain links TRBV7-9 with TRBJ2-1, with D hard to call. The sample comprised naive CD4+ T cells sorted from blood. Regarding subset: CD45RA+ positively selected. This CDR3 reads CASSLDWDNEQFF. CDR3 DNA: TGTGCCAGCAGCTTAGATTGGGACAATGAGCAGTTCTTC.